The 29 T cell receptor beta chains below all came from one sample that was sequenced in a study of blood T cell repertoires in COVID-19. The assay was immunoSEQ multiplex PCR, and TCRdb's table has in-frame clones only and misses some. The sample has approximately 74,000 clones; under 85% are singletons. Sequenced: peripheral blood. Every receptor here comes from a man aged 60 to 75 with acute or convalescent COVID-19.

This chain links TRBV5-6 with TRBJ2-1, with 7 nucleotides matching TRBD2. There are 15 residues in the CDR3. With 3 bases clipped from V and 7 bases from J, the junction kept 10 bases outside the gene matches. Looked up from germline, CDR1 is SGHDT and CDR2 is YYEEEE. The CDR3 DNA reads as TGTGCCAGCAGCTCCCGAGGAGCGGGGAGGAATGAGCAGTTCTTC. Residues: CASSSRGAGRNEQFF.

This clone was recorded only once. This rearrangement joins TRBV5-1 to TRBJ1-2, with D hard to call. The V gene lost 0 bases and the J gene lost 12 bases, with 18 bases spanning the gap. This CDR3 region has 14 residues. CDR1 is SGHRS and CDR2 is YFSETQ in the germline V gene. Written as DNA, the CDR3 is TGCGCCAGCAGCTTGGGAGACGATCTGGGCCGAGACACCTTC. This encodes CASSLGDDLGRDTF.

The gene calls are TRBV7-9 and TRBJ1-1; possibly TRBD1 for D (6 bases). The germline gives CDR1 SEHNR, CDR2 FQNEAQ (reference sequence). CDR3 length equals 14 residues. V lost 3 bases and J lost 1, with 9 bases in between. The CDR3 nucleotides are TGTGCCAGCAGCTTTGGACAGACGAACACTGAAGCTTTCTTT. Protein sequence: CASSFGQTNTEAFF.

This clone has only one observation. The chain is built from TRBV11-2 and TRBJ2-7; TRBD1 agrees at 7 bases. Germline trimming cut 5 bases from V and 2 bases from J; bases unmatched to any gene: 12. Germline V gene data show CDR1 as SGHAT and CDR2 as FQNNGV. This CDR3 contains 16 residues. Here the CDR3 reads CASSHLERGLAYEQYF. CDR3 DNA: TGTGCCAGCAGCCACCTCGAGAGGGGGCTTGCCTACGAGCAGTACTTC.

The J gene is TRBJ1-5, the V gene TRBV7-8, with a tentative D call TRBD1 (6 bases). Germline assignment: CDR1 SGHVS and CDR2 FQNEAQ. With 2 bases removed from V and 3 bases from J, the gap between germline ends came to 11 bases. This CDR3 is built from 15 residues. The CDR3 DNA follows: TGTGCCAGCAGCTTAAGTGGGGGCCACAATCAGCCCCAGCATTTT. It encodes CASSLSGGHNQPQHF.

The chain has TRBV7-9 and TRBJ1-5, with D possibly TRBD1 on 6 matching bases. V lost 1 base, J lost 5 bases, and 12 bases lay in between. The CDR3 consists of 15 residues. Germline CDR1 reads SEHNR; CDR2 reads FQNEAQ (reference sequence). This chain's CDR3 is CASSLGDIRDQPQHF. The CDR3 bases are TGTGCCAGCAGCTTAGGGGACATTCGGGATCAGCCCCAGCATTTT.

This clone came up many times. The J gene is TRBJ1-5, the V gene TRBV7-8; unclear D gene. The CDR3 spans 19 residues. V was pared by 3 bases and J by 2 bases, with 23 bases between. The germline CDR1 and CDR2 sequences are SGHVS and FQNEAQ. CDR3 DNA: TGTGCCAGCAGCTTCCCCGAGGGTGCCAGTTCCTTCCGCAATCAGCCCCAGCATTTT. It yields the protein CASSFPEGASSFRNQPQHF.

This chain connects TRBV10-3 to TRBJ1-6, with 9 bases matching TRBD1. The CDR3 contains 15 residues. The V gene's germline CDR1 is ENHRY and CDR2 SYGVKD. V dropped 4 bases and J dropped 9; count of bases not matched to a gene: 7. CDR3 in amino acids: CAISGTGAGGSPLHF. The CDR3 nucleotides read TGTGCCATCAGTGGGACAGGGGCTGGCGGTTCACCCCTCCACTTT.

The chain links TRBV28 to TRBJ1-2; maybe TRBD1 (5 bases). Germline V gene lookup returns CDR1 MDHEN and CDR2 SYDVKM. The CDR3 totals 12 residues. Trimming left V 5 bases short and J 8 bases short, with 12 bases between. The CDR3, as DNA: TGTGCCAGCAGTCTCAATCCAGGGGGCTACACCTTC. It translates to CASSLNPGGYTF.

The gene calls are TRBV5-1 and TRBJ2-7; TRBD2 might be the D (5 bases). The CDR3 totals 15 residues. With 4 bases removed from V and 0 bases from J, the gap between germline ends came to 14 bases. Germline V gene lookup returns CDR1 SGHRS and CDR2 YFSETQ. This CDR3 is CASSLQRSDSYEQYF. The DNA for the CDR3 is TGCGCCAGCAGCCTTCAGCGGAGTGACTCCTACGAGCAGTACTTC.

The gene calls are TRBV29-1 and TRBJ1-4; D possibly corresponds to TRBD1 (5 bases). The CDR3 loop spans 14 amino acids. V was cut by 5 bases and J by 7 bases, with 17 bases left in between. The V gene's germline CDR1 is SQVTM and CDR2 ANQGSEA. In nucleotides, the CDR3 is TGCAGCGTTCACGACGGGGGGTTTAGTGAAAAACTGTTTTTT. Its translation: CSVHDGGFSEKLFF. Variable domain in full (rest from reference TRBV29-1 and TRBJ1-4): SAVISQKPSRDICQRGTSLTIQCQVDSQVTMMFWYRQQPGQSLTLIATANQGSEATYESGFVIDKFPISRPNLTFSTLTVSNMSPEDSSIYLCSVHDGGFSEKLFFGSGTQLSVL.

The genes are TRBV5-1 and TRBJ2-3; perhaps TRBD1 as D (5 bases). Germline CDR1 reads SGHRS; CDR2 reads YFSETQ. CDR3 length equals 11 residues. V lost 6 bases, J lost 6 bases, and 8 bases lay in between. The CDR3 bases are TGCGCCAGCAAAGGGGCCGATACGCAGTATTTT. Translated, it gives CASKGADTQYF.

This clone has just a few counts. The rearrangement links TRBV27 to TRBJ2-6, with D possibly being TRBD1 (6 bases). The CDR3 is 18 residues long. CDR1 is MNHEY, CDR2 SMNVEV, per germline (reference sequence). Trimming removed 11 bases at V and 1 base at J, with 24 bases between. The CDR3 sequence: CASTRGDKILSGANVLTF. Written as DNA, the CDR3 is TGTGCCTCAACTAGAGGGGACAAAATTCTATCTGGGGCCAACGTCCTGACTTTC. Based on the CDR3 plus reference TRBV27 and TRBJ2-6, the full variable domain is EAQVTQNPRYLITVTGKKLTVTCSQNMNHEYMSWYRQDPGLGLRQIYYSMNVEVTDKGDVPEGYKVSRKEKRNFPLILESPSPNQTSLYFCASTRGDKILSGANVLTFGAGSRLTVL.

This rearrangement joins TRBV4-3 to TRBJ2-3, with 11 bases matching TRBD2. V lost 3 bases and J lost 2; bases outside the gene matches: 4. Germline V gene lookup returns CDR1 LGHNA and CDR2 YSLEER. The CDR3 runs to 16 residues. For the CDR3, the DNA is TGCGCCAGCAGCCAGGCTAGCGGGGGGAACACAGATACGCAGTATTTT. Translated, it gives CASSQASGGNTDTQYF.

By frequency in the sample, this clone is large. This chain joins TRBV28 and TRBJ1-4; 10 bases match TRBD1. Trimming at V came to 5 bases and at J to 7 bases, leaving 7 bases not matched to a gene. There are 15 residues in the CDR3. In germline, CDR1 is MDHEN, CDR2 SYDVKM. CDR3 DNA sequence: TGTGCCAGCAGTACGACAGGGGGCGATGGTGAAAAACTGTTTTTT. This encodes CASSTTGGDGEKLFF.

This clone was detected only a few times. Other DNA sequences from this sample encode an identical CDR3 as well. The J gene is TRBJ1-1, the V gene TRBV10-1; D call uncertain. CDR3 length equals 13 residues. The V end was cut by 4 bases, the J end by 0 bases, with 6 bases between. Germline V lookup: CDR1 WNHNN, CDR2 SYGVQD (reference sequence). The CDR3: CASSAQMNTEAFF. The CDR3 DNA reads TGCGCCAGCAGTGCCCAAATGAACACTGAAGCTTTCTTT.

The table lists this clone with a count of one. The gene calls are TRBV7-2 and TRBJ1-1; D is unresolved. Trimming pared 1 base from V and 7 bases from J, leaving 10 bases between. This CDR3 region has 13 residues. CDR1 and CDR2 from the germline V gene are SGHTA and FQGNSA. The CDR3 sequence: CASSLELRREAFF. In DNA, the CDR3 is TGTGCCAGCAGCTTAGAGTTGAGGCGTGAAGCTTTCTTT. Full variable domain (outside the CDR3, taken from reference TRBV7-2 and TRBJ1-1): GAGVSQSPSNKVTEKGKDVELRCDPISGHTALYWYRQSLGQGLEFLIYFQGNSAPDKSGLPSDRFSAERTGGSVSTLTIQRTQQEDSAVYLCASSLELRREAFFGQGTRLTVV.

V usage is TRBV6-2 or TRBV6-3 and J usage is TRBJ1-4; 9 bases agree with TRBD1. The length of the CDR3 is 14 residues. The germline V gene encodes CDR1 MNHEY and CDR2 SVGEGT. Trimming cost V 4 bases and J 8 bases; bases outside gene matches: 5. In nucleotides, the CDR3 is TGTGCCAGCAGTTTACAGGGGGCAGGAGAAAAACTGTTTTTT. It translates to CASSLQGAGEKLFF.

This clone is termed large. The same CDR3 arises from other DNA sequences in this sample as well. The chain links TRBV2 to TRBJ2-5; TRBD1 might be the D (6 bases). The V and J ends lost 5 bases and 3 bases respectively, with 7 bases between them. Germline V gene lookup returns CDR1 SNHLY and CDR2 FYNNEI. The CDR3 runs 12 residues. Written as DNA, the CDR3 is TGTGCCAGCAGTTGGACAGAAGAGACCCAGTACTTC. Translation: CASSWTEETQYF.

The chain joins TRBV30 to TRBJ1-5, with a possible D match to TRBD1 (5 bases). Trimming took 4 bases from V and 3 from J, leaving 7 bases between them. The CDR3 extends over 12 amino acids. Germline CDR1 reads GTSNPN; CDR2 reads SVGIG (reference sequence). The CDR3 is CAWNRYNQPQHF. CDR3 bases: TGTGCCTGGAACAGGTACAATCAGCCCCAGCATTTT.

In this sample, this clone turned up once. V usage is TRBV7-2 and J usage is TRBJ1-1; D might be TRBD1 (5 bases). V dropped 5 bases and J dropped 3 bases, with 10 bases sitting between them. The germline CDR1 and CDR2 sequences are SGHTA and FQGNSA. The CDR3 loop spans 13 amino acids. As DNA, the CDR3 is TGTGCCAGCAGCAATAAAGGGGACACTGAAGCTTTCTTT. Its protein product is CASSNKGDTEAFF.

V gene TRBV21-1 combines with J gene TRBJ2-1; TRBD2 is the table's D call, not checked against the DNA. TRBV21-1 is a documented pseudogene. There are 19 residues in the CDR3. CDR3 loop: CASRRRLAGGATAYNEQFF. In nucleotides, the CDR3 is TGTGCCAGCAGGAGAAGACTAGCGGGGGGGGCGACCGCCTACAATGAGCAGTTCTTC.

This clone was seen only a few times. The chain links TRBV6-2 or TRBV6-3 to TRBJ1-5, with D tentatively TRBD1 (6 bases). V was trimmed by 2 bases and J by 4 bases, leaving 18 bases between them. The germline V gene encodes CDR1 MNHEY and CDR2 SVGEGT. This CDR3 comprises 17 residues. The CDR3 sequence is CASSYGQGSLRNQPQHF. Here the CDR3 DNA reads TGTGCCAGCAGTTACGGTCAGGGGTCTTTAAGGAATCAGCCCCAGCATTTT.

The chain is built from TRBV7-9 and TRBJ1-2; 8 nucleotides line up with TRBD1. Trimming removed 5 bases from V and 3 bases from J; junction bases left unmatched: 2. The CDR3 is made up of 13 amino acids. Germline loops: CDR1 SEHNR, CDR2 FQNEAQ (reference sequence). CDR3 residues: CASSLDRDYGYTF. The CDR3 DNA is TGTGCCAGCAGCCTGGACAGGGACTATGGCTACACCTTC.

Only a few counts were recorded for this clone. The chain joins TRBV5-4 to TRBJ1-1, with D possibly being TRBD1 (5 bases). Germline CDR1 and CDR2: SGHNT and YYREEE (reference sequence). The V and J ends lost 5 bases and 2 bases respectively, with 10 bases between them. The CDR3 extends over 13 amino acids. In nucleotides, the CDR3 is TGTGCCAGCAGTCCAGGGTTTAACACTGAAGCTTTCTTT. It specifies CASSPGFNTEAFF.

V gene TRBV5-1 combines with J gene TRBJ2-2, with D perhaps TRBD1 (6 bases). The CDR3 runs to 15 residues. The germline gives CDR1 SGHRS, CDR2 YFSETQ. V lost 3 bases to trimming and J lost 7 bases, with 16 bases between them. CDR3 DNA sequence: TGCGCCAGCAGCTCCTGGGACACCTCATTCGGGGAGCTGTTTTTT. Amino acids: CASSSWDTSFGELFF.

The rearrangement uses TRBV7-3 and TRBJ1-3; D is uncertain. The CDR3 is made up of 15 amino acids. Germline CDR1 and CDR2: SGHTA and FQGTGA. The V end was cut by 5 bases, the J end by 2 bases, with 13 bases between. The chain's CDR3 is CASSPDSTPGNTIYF. The CDR3 DNA follows: TGTGCCAGCAGCCCCGACTCTACCCCTGGAAACACCATATATTTT.

This clone was seen only a few times. This sequence joins TRBV19 and TRBJ1-5; D not resolved. The length of the CDR3 is 14 residues. Germline CDR1 reads LNHDA; CDR2 reads SQIVND (reference sequence). The V end lost 3 bases, the J end lost 0 bases, and 6 bases lay between the germline ends. The CDR3 DNA reads TGTGCCAGTAGTATCTCAGATAGCAATCAGCCCCAGCATTTT. This encodes CASSISDSNQPQHF.

The chain employs TRBV7-9 and TRBJ1-1, with D unresolved. The CDR3 has 12 residues. V lost 5 bases and J lost 10, with 14 bases in between. Looked up from germline, CDR1 is SEHNR and CDR2 is FQNEAQ (reference sequence). CDR3 amino acids: CASSIASGRAFF. CDR3 in DNA: TGTGCCAGCAGCATCGCTTCGGGGAGAGCTTTCTTT.